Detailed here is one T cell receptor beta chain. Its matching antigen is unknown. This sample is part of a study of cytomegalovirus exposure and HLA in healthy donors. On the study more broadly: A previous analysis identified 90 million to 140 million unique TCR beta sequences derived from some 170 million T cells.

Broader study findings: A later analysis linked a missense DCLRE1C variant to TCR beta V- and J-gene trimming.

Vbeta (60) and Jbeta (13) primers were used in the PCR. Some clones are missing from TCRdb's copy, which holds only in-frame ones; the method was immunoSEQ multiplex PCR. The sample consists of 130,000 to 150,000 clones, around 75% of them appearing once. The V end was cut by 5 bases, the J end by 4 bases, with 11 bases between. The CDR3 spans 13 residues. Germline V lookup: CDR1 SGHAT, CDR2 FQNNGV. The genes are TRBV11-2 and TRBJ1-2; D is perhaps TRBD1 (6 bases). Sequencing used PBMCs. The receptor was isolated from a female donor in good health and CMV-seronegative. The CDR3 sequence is CASSHGQIYGYTF. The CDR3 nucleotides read TGTGCCAGCAGCCACGGACAGATCTATGGCTACACCTTC. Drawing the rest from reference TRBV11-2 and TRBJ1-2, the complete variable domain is EAGVAQSPRYKIIEKRQSVAFWCNPISGHATLYWYQQILGQGPKLLIQFQNNGVVDDSQLPKDRFSAERLKGVDSTLKIQPAKLEDSAVYLCASSHGQIYGYTFGSGTRLTVV.